These 7 T cell receptor beta chains came from one sample sequenced in a study of technical replicates of blood from a handful of donors. The table came from immunoSEQ multiplex PCR; TCRdb's copy has only in-frame clones and leaves some out. The sample lists approximately 79,000 clones; 91% were seen once. The sequenced sample consisted of T cells isolated from PBMCs. Receptor source: a human donor in good health.

The chain employs TRBV28 and TRBJ2-3; 9 bases map to TRBD2. The CDR3 is made up of 17 amino acids. The V and J ends lost 4 bases and 2 bases, in that order; junction bases with no gene match: 10. The germline V gene encodes CDR1 MDHEN and CDR2 SYDVKM. CDR3 sequence (DNA): TGTGCCAGCAGTTCCCCCTCGAGCGGGAGGCTCACAGATACGCAGTATTTT. This codes for CASSSPSSGRLTDTQYF.

The chain combines TRBV30 with TRBJ1-1; D possibly corresponds to TRBD1 (6 bases). Germline V CDR1 and CDR2: GTSNPN, SVGIG (reference sequence). The length of the CDR3 is 14 residues. V was pared by 3 bases and J by 1 base, with 12 bases between. The CDR3, as DNA: TGTGCCTGGAGCGCCAGGGGTAGGAACACTGAAGCTTTCTTT. The encoded protein is CAWSARGRNTEAFF.

The chain uses TRBV28 and TRBJ1-5; D may be TRBD1 (5 bases). The CDR3 loop spans 13 amino acids. Germline values: CDR1 MDHEN, CDR2 SYDVKM. V lost 7 bases, J lost 6 bases, and 13 bases lay in between. The CDR3 here is CASISGVLQPQHF. The DNA for the CDR3 is TGTGCCAGCATATCGGGGGTGCTTCAGCCCCAGCATTTT.

The CDR3 DNA sequence: TGTGCCAGCAGGACACAGGGTCCTGGAAACACCATATATTTT. Its protein is CASRTQGPGNTIYF. This chain links TRBV11-2 with TRBJ1-3, with D maybe TRBD1 (6 bases). Trimming took off 6 bases at V and 2 bases at J, with 11 bases between the two ends. The length of the CDR3 is 14 residues. Germline V CDR1 and CDR2: SGHAT, FQNNGV.

The chain combines TRBV6-5 with TRBJ2-1; weak D call: TRBD1 (6 bases). The CDR3 sequence is 13 residues long. CDR1 MNHEY and CDR2 SVGAGI come from the germline V gene. The V gene lost 5 bases and the J gene lost 7 bases, with 12 bases spanning the gap. The CDR3: CASSTTGFNEQFF. CDR3 bases: TGTGCCAGCAGTACCACAGGGTTTAATGAGCAGTTCTTC.

This chain joins TRBV7-2 and TRBJ1-1, with TRBD1 matching 10 bases. Germline-derived CDR1 and CDR2 are SGHTA and FQGNSA. J was trimmed by 4 bases and V by 1 base; bases with no gene match: 15. CDR3 length: 19 residues. The CDR3 DNA reads TGTGCCAGCAGCTTAGGCGGGACAGGGGATTTGAGGGCCGGCACTGAAGCTTTCTTT. Protein product: CASSLGGTGDLRAGTEAFF.

This clone was counted once. The chain is built from TRBV14 and TRBJ1-4, with unresolved D. CDR3 length equals 15 residues. Germline CDR1 reads SGHDN; CDR2 reads FVKESK. V lost 4 bases and J lost 0, with 9 bases in between. The CDR3: CASSPRFATNEKLFF. In DNA form, the CDR3 reads TGTGCCAGCAGCCCACGGTTCGCAACTAATGAAAAACTGTTTTTT.